The 11 T cell receptor beta chains below come from one sample, sequenced in a study of T cells after yellow fever vaccination. One entry per CDR3 protein results from TCRdb running MiXCR on the 5' RACE reads. The table lists about 630,000 distinct CDR3 sequences, about 12% of them singletons. Sequenced here: PBMCs, sampled on the day of the yellow fever booster vaccination. These receptors came from a man aged 25-45 years who received the YFV17D yellow fever vaccine.

The chain links TRBV7-2 to TRBJ2-1, with 8 bases matching TRBD1. V lost 4 bases, J lost 12 bases, and 5 bases stayed unmatched. The germline V gene has CDR1 SGHTA and CDR2 FQGNSA. The CDR3 extends over 12 amino acids. The CDR3 here is CASSSTGGGQFF. In nucleotides, the CDR3 is TGTGCCAGCAGCTCTACAGGGGGAGGGCAGTTCTTC.

This chain connects TRBV19 to TRBJ1-1, with 7 positions matching TRBD1. Germline V lookup: CDR1 LNHDA, CDR2 SQIVND (reference sequence). Trimming took 3 bases from V and 7 from J; bases not matched to a gene: 8. The CDR3 length is 14 residues. The CDR3 is CASSIIRGEGEAFF. CDR3 sequence (DNA): TGTGCCAGTAGTATTATCAGGGGGGAAGGTGAAGCTTTCTTT.

The chain couples TRBV12-3 or TRBV12-4 to TRBJ1-5; a possible D gene is TRBD1 (6 bases). V lost 6 bases and J 5 bases, leaving 11 bases between the germline ends. The CDR3 consists of 13 residues. The CDR3 nucleotides are TGTGCCAGCAGCGGACAGCCAGATCAGCCCCAGCATTTT. It is translated as CASSGQPDQPQHF.

A few counts support this clonotype. This chain links TRBV30 with TRBJ2-7; D tentatively fits TRBD1 or TRBD2 (7 bases each). V was shortened by 2 bases and J by 4 bases, with 21 bases between the two germline ends. The V gene's germline CDR1 is GTSNPN and CDR2 SVGIG (reference sequence). This CDR3 is 16 amino acids long. CDR3 protein: CAWSPRGGRGRYEQYF. The CDR3 DNA reads TGTGCCTGGAGTCCCCGCGGGGGCAGGGGGAGGTACGAGCAGTACTTC.

The genes are TRBV19 and TRBJ2-7, with 14 bases fitting TRBD2. The CDR3 loop spans 17 amino acids. V lost 4 bases to trimming and J lost 0 bases; unmatched junction nucleotides: 5. Germline-derived CDR1 and CDR2 are LNHDA and SQIVND (reference sequence). The CDR3 is CASSKGTSGSISYEQYF. The DNA for the CDR3 is TGTGCCAGTAGTAAAGGGACTAGCGGGAGCATCTCCTACGAGCAGTACTTC.

This clonotype was seen a handful of times. The CDR3 region is CASSPRAGPNTEAFF. The CDR3 DNA reads TGTGCCAGCTCACCCCGGGCAGGGCCGAACACTGAAGCTTTCTTT. The rearrangement uses TRBV18 and TRBJ1-1, with a tentative D call TRBD1 (5 bases). Germline V CDR1 and CDR2: KGHSH, LQKENI. CDR3 length: 15 amino acids. The V end was cut by 3 bases, the J end by 1 base, with 12 bases between.

This rearrangement joins TRBV2 to TRBJ1-1; maybe TRBD1 (5 bases). The CDR3 is 13 amino acids. V was cut by 3 bases and J by 5 bases, with 10 bases left in between. Germline V lookup: CDR1 SNHLY, CDR2 FYNNEI. The DNA for the CDR3 is TGTGCCAGCAGTGACAGGGCTATGACTGAAGCTTTCTTT. Its translation is CASSDRAMTEAFF.

This clonotype was recorded a few times. J is TRBJ2-2 and V is TRBV7-6; a possible D gene is TRBD1 (5 bases). Per the germline V gene, CDR1 is SGHVS and CDR2 is FNYEAQ. Trimming took 5 bases from V and 7 from J, leaving 14 bases between them. The CDR3 covers 14 residues. The CDR3 coding sequence is TGTGCCAGCAGCCCCGGACACCCTGGCGGGGAGCTGTTTTTT. It specifies CASSPGHPGGELFF.

This clonotype came up a few times. The chain recombines TRBV11-2 with TRBJ2-4; D is unclear. Trimming took 5 bases from V and 0 from J, leaving 20 bases between them. This CDR3 is built from 18 residues. CDR1 is SGHAT and CDR2 is FQNNGV in the germline V gene. The CDR3, as DNA: TGTGCCAGCAGCCCAAAGTTGAGTGGGAACATAGCCAAAAACATTCAGTACTTC. Its translation: CASSPKLSGNIAKNIQYF. Complete variable domain (other parts from reference TRBV11-2 and TRBJ2-4): EAGVAQSPRYKIIEKRQSVAFWCNPISGHATLYWYQQILGQGPKLLIQFQNNGVVDDSQLPKDRFSAERLKGVDSTLKIQPAKLEDSAVYLCASSPKLSGNIAKNIQYFGAGTRLSVL.

The genes are TRBV19 and TRBJ1-2; perhaps TRBD1 as D (5 bases). Germline CDR1 and CDR2: LNHDA and SQIVND (reference sequence). V shed 5 bases and J shed 8 bases, with 21 bases lying between them. The CDR3 is 15 amino acids. CDR3 sequence: CASSPPWGGNSGYTF. The CDR3 DNA is TGTGCCAGTAGTCCACCATGGGGGGGTAACTCCGGCTACACCTTC.

This chain joins TRBV6-2 or TRBV6-3 and TRBJ2-1; D is possibly TRBD2 (6 bases). The CDR3 is 15 amino acids. Trimming took off 0 bases at V and 12 bases at J, with 18 bases between the two ends. Germline lookup yields CDR1 MNHEY and CDR2 SVGEGT. In DNA form, the CDR3 reads TGTGCCAGCAGTTACTCGCGGCTAGCGATAATGGTGCAGTTCTTC. Protein product: CASSYSRLAIMVQFF.